What follows describes a single T cell receptor beta chain. Its antigen is unidentified. The sample is drawn from a study of cytomegalovirus exposure and HLA in healthy donors. Overall study results and limits: It was reported in a later analysis that an Asian-associated ancestry cluster showed fewer N-insertions than the 666-donor mean. HLA allele associations emerged for about 16,000 TCR beta sequences in a later analysis, at 0.05 false discovery rate.

This CDR3 is built from 13 residues. Germline V gene lookup returns CDR1 MDHEN and CDR2 SYDVKM. V dropped 3 bases and J dropped 8; count of bases not matched to a gene: 5. Amplification used 60 Vbeta primers and 13 Jbeta primers. This table comes from immunoSEQ multiplex PCR, and its TCRdb copy is limited to in-frame clones, with some not included. The sample lists roughly 150,000 clones, roughly 77% seen once, with under 2.5% in the top ten. This TCR came from a man aged 45-65 years in good health and CMV-seropositive. Specimen: PBMCs. The genes are TRBV28 and TRBJ1-1, with 8 bases fitting TRBD1. CDR3 nucleotide sequence: TGTGCCAGCAGTTTGGGGACAGGCCCCGAAGCTTTCTTT. Encoded protein: CASSLGTGPEAFF.